The rows below give T cell receptor beta chains drawn from one sample of a study of OX40 agonist ivuxolimab in advanced cancers. This table comes from immunoSEQ multiplex PCR, and its TCRdb copy is limited to in-frame clones, with some not included. The sample contains over 70,000 clones, approximately 91% of which appear only once. Source: CD4+ or CD8+ T cells sorted from blood, taken in a trial of the OX40 agonist ivuxolimab. The receptors were gathered from an adult with an advanced solid tumor such as melanoma, head and neck, liver or kidney cancer. Each CDR3 is given with its conserved first and last residue. A D gene is named only where the DNA matches it firmly. The listing skips clone size in some rows; elsewhere it reads once, few, many or a size class.

TRBD1	TRBV5-1	once	TRBJ2-1	TGCGCCAGCAGCTGGCGGACAGGGGGCGCGGGGAATGAGCAGTTCTTC	CASSWRTGGAGNEQFF
TRBD1	TRBV19	-	TRBJ1-2	TGTGCCAGTAGTATGGGACAGTCTAACTATGGCTACACCTTC	CASSMGQSNYGYTF
TRBD2	TRBV28	-	TRBJ2-1	TGTGCCAGCAGCCCTTATGGGAGGGGTACCCACAATGAGCAGTTCTTC	CASSPYGRGTHNEQFF
-	TRBV19	-	TRBJ1-2	TGTGCCAGTAGCGTCCCAGCGAGGAGTTCTGGCTACACCTTC	CASSVPARSSGYTF
-	TRBV15	-	TRBJ2-1	TGTGCCACCAGCAGAGACGGGTTAATGGATGAGCAGTTCTTC	CATSRDGLMDEQFF
-	TRBV18	-	TRBJ1-5	TGTGCCAGCTCACCAGGGGGGATTGAGCCCCAGCATTTT	CASSPGGIEPQHF
-	TRBV11-2	-	TRBJ2-7	TGTGCCAGCAGCTTAAGCGGAGGGGACTACGAGCAGTACTTC	CASSLSGGDYEQYF
-	TRBV28	-	TRBJ1-2	TGTGCCAGCAGGTCAGGTATCAGCTATGGCTACACCTTC	CASRSGISYGYTF
-	TRBV19	-	TRBJ1-1	TGTGCCAGTAGTTTGGGGACGGGGAACACTGAAGCTTTCTTT	CASSLGTGNTEAFF
-	TRBV28	-	TRBJ1-5	TGTGCCAGCAGTTTGGGCAGGGTGGGCAATCAGCCCCAGCATTTT	CASSLGRVGNQPQHF
TRBD1	TRBV4-2	once	TRBJ1-5	TGTGCCAGCAGCCAAGATTTACAGGGGGCACAGCCCCAGCATTTT	CASSQDLQGAQPQHF
-	TRBV7-2	-	TRBJ2-5	TGTGCCAGCAGCCTTCTCCAAGAGACCCAGTACTTC	CASSLLQETQYF
-	TRBV9	-	TRBJ2-2	TGTGCCAGCAGTTCTATCGGGACAACCACCGGGGAGCTGTTTTTT	CASSSIGTTTGELFF
-	TRBV15	-	TRBJ1-5	TGTGCCACCAGCAGCCTCCTCACAGGAAACGGTCAGCCCCAGCATTTT	CATSSLLTGNGQPQHF
-	TRBV14	-	TRBJ1-2	TGTGCCAGCAGCCCCCAGGGTTGGGGCTACACCTTC	CASSPQGWGYTF
TRBD1	TRBV6-1	-	TRBJ2-7	TGTGCCAGCAGCCCCGGACAGGGGGGATTGGGCGAGCAGTACTTC	CASSPGQGGLGEQYF
TRBD2	TRBV4-1	-	TRBJ2-1	TGCGCCAGCAGCCAAGGGACTAGCGGGAGAAGGCTCAGGGGGAATGAGCAGTTCTTC	CASSQGTSGRRLRGNEQFF
-	TRBV6-6	-	TRBJ2-7	TGTGCCAGCAGGAGGTCTAAGAACTTCGAGCAGTACTTC	CASRRSKNFEQYF
-	TRBV5-5	-	TRBJ2-1	TGTGCCAGCAGCTTGGACCCGACAATTTACAATGAGCAGTTCTTC	CASSLDPTIYNEQFF
-	TRBV11-2	few	TRBJ1-2	TGTGCCAGCAGCTCTATTCAGCGTATGAACTATGGCTACACCTTC	CASSSIQRMNYGYTF